The entry below describes one T cell receptor beta chain. The antigen it binds to is not known. No much larger clone exists at a distance of one base, and base qualities are not known. The data were taken from a study of blood T cell repertoires in COVID-19 (dated by TCRdb to the early 2020s). In the study overall: Samples from collaborators originated in the United States, Italy and Spain and spanned both the acute and convalescent phases of COVID-19. The prospective study material was composed of cDNA or gDNA derived from T cells, B-cell-depleted T cells, or PBMCs. Nearly every sample came with metadata listing a de-identified subject ID, COVID-19 status, age in years and sex. The samples were drawn from two sources: the first 160 participants of the ongoing ImmuneRACE study, and 1,200 or so subjects contributed by 6 global collaborators. Where available, HLA class I and class II types were obtained from metadata supplied by the sample provider rather than from assay-based typing. The repertoires were released in a freely available public database intended as a resource for research on the immune response to SARS-CoV-2. The dataset comprised deeply sampled blood TCRbeta repertoires from subjects exposed to, actively infected with, or recovered from COVID-19. The study at large found these results: Clinical and demographic metadata were provided uncurated, with the amount varying by source and participant.

Collaborating institutions collected whole blood in K2EDTA tubes following their own protocols. For TCRbeta analysis, collaborators shipped samples as frozen whole blood, isolated PBMCs, or DNA extracted from either of those sample types. TCRbeta CDR3 regions were amplified from genomic DNA by means of the immunoSEQ Assay, a bias-controlled multiplex PCR. Processing in the source paper ran as follows. Nucleated cell counts per sample were estimated from amplification of reference gene primers within the assay. To quantify the absolute abundance of each unique TCRbeta CDR3 rearrangement, sequence reads were collapsed and filtered. For each sample, productive Simpson clonality was calculated by taking the square root of Simpson's diversity index across productive rearrangements. TCRdb took this table from immuneACCESS and kept in-frame rearrangements with V and J called. Such tables lack part of the clones; where checked against another copy, unresolved V genes explain under half of the gap, and the rest is unexplained. V, J and clone size are taken as reported in that table, and D and trimming were inferred from the DNA itself. This sample holds 70,000 or so clones; 70% to 90% were observed only once. The ten largest clones capture roughly 11% of the sample.

There are 16 amino acids in the CDR3, from cysteine to phenylalanine inclusive. Only CDR3 DNA is held: 48 bases, read in frame from base 1. CDR1 and CDR2, per the germline V gene, are KGHSH and LQKENI. The V end loses 3 bases and the J end loses 1 base, and a stretch of 15 bases separates them. Rearrangement joined TRBV18 to TRBJ1-2; TRBD1 could be the D gene, as 6 bases match. The sequencing sample was made of peripheral blood. The source of this sequence is a man between 65 and 80 years old with active or convalescent COVID-19. The sequenced DNA is TGTGCCAGCTCACCCTGGACAGCAGGAAGTAACTATGGCTACACCTTC. This yields the protein CASSPWTAGSNYGYTF.